This T cell receptor (beta chain) originates from a study of T-cell memory formation after mild COVID-19. The study, taken as a whole, reports: Cross-reactive memory appears to have joined, as suggested by some responding clones showing up in pre-infection memory.

As to this clonotype: Its antigen is still unknown.

This CDR3 contains 14 residues. V was pared by 0 bases and J by 9 bases, with 12 bases between. CDR1 LNHDA and CDR2 SQIVND come from the germline V gene (reference sequence). TCRdb reprocessed the 5' RACE reads via MiXCR and lists one record per CDR3 protein. The table has about 260,000 distinct CDR3 sequences, 15% to 20% seen once; the top ten hold around 21%. Specimen: PBMCs or a T cell subset sorted from them (not recorded which). The clonotype comes from a man aged 18 to 29 who had mild COVID-19 (a few samples of this study predate the infection). Cell type and time point are not known. The V gene is TRBV19, the J gene TRBJ2-1; D possibly uses TRBD1 or TRBD2 (5 bases each). Here the CDR3 DNA reads TGTGCCAGTAGTATAGATGTCGAGGGGTGTGAGCAGTTCTTC. This sequence encodes CASSIDVEGCEQFF.